The 14 T cell receptor beta chains given below trace back to one sample, sequenced in a study of CD8 T cells in Susac syndrome. When the RNA was reverse transcribed, random hexamers were used with an input of roughly 0.45 to 1 ug. Each CDR3 protein is one row after TCRdb ran MiXCR on the immunoSEQ multiplex PCR reads. The sample contains about 300,000 distinct CDR3 sequences, roughly 94% of which appear only once. Sequencing was carried out using CD4+ T cells from PBMCs. Receptors were obtained from a human donor with multiple sclerosis.

This chain connects TRBV7-2 to TRBJ2-2; D unresolved. V lost 5 bases to trimming and J lost 1 base, with 11 bases between them. The germline CDR1 and CDR2 sequences are SGHTA and FQGNSA. CDR3 size: 15 residues. This CDR3 reads CASSRTGLNTGELFF. CDR3 DNA: TGTGCCAGCAGCCGGACGGGCCTGAACACCGGGGAGCTGTTTTTT.

This clonotype showed up just once. This rearrangement joins TRBV20-1 to TRBJ2-1, with 8 bases lining up with TRBD2. CDR1 and CDR2 from the germline V gene are DFQATT and SNEGSKA (reference sequence). Trimming took 1 base from V and 9 from J; bases not matched to a gene: 11. CDR3 length equals 15 residues. The CDR3 protein is CSARARKRESGEQFF. CDR3 bases: TGCAGTGCTAGAGCCAGGAAGCGGGAGTCTGGTGAGCAGTTCTTC.

The chain has TRBV29-1 and TRBJ2-1; 7 bases map to TRBD1. With V trimmed by 6 bases and J by 7 bases, 15 bases remained unmatched. Germline lookup yields CDR1 SQVTM and CDR2 ANQGSEA. This CDR3 region has 15 residues. The CDR3 DNA follows: TGCAGCGTGAACCCCCGACAGGGACCTTGGAATGAGCAGTTCTTC. This codes for CSVNPRQGPWNEQFF.

The chain has TRBV7-2 and TRBJ2-3; D is unclear. Trimming shortened V by 1 base and J by 5 bases, and 10 bases separated the two germline ends. CDR1 is SGHTA, CDR2 FQGNSA, per germline. The CDR3 has 14 amino acids. The CDR3 DNA reads TGTGCCAGCAGCTTAGTAGCTATCAAAGATACGCAGTATTTT. Protein product: CASSLVAIKDTQYF.

The rearrangement uses TRBV19 and TRBJ1-2, with TRBD1 as a possible D gene (6 bases). Germline CDR1 LNHDA, CDR2 SQIVND (reference sequence). The length of the CDR3 is 14 residues. The V end lost 6 bases, the J end lost 7 bases, and 18 bases lay between the germline ends. The CDR3 coding sequence is TGTGCCAGTAGCGCAGGGGCCCACCGAGTTGGCTACACCTTC. The encoded protein is CASSAGAHRVGYTF.

This chain uses TRBV2 with TRBJ2-7; D is possibly TRBD1 (6 bases). V was clipped by 2 bases and J by 7 bases, with 15 bases between them. This CDR3 contains 14 residues. The germline V gene has CDR1 SNHLY and CDR2 FYNNEI. The CDR3 is CASSELRQAEEQYF. The CDR3 bases are TGTGCCAGCAGTGAACTTCGACAGGCCGAAGAGCAGTACTTC.

This sequence joins TRBV2 and TRBJ1-3; D is perhaps TRBD1 (5 bases). The germline V gene has CDR1 SNHLY and CDR2 FYNNEI. The V and J ends lost 4 bases and 2 bases respectively, with 12 bases between them. This CDR3 contains 15 residues. For the CDR3, the DNA is TGTGCCAGCAGTGCCCTAAGGGGTACTGGAAACACCATATATTTT. It is translated as CASSALRGTGNTIYF.

This clonotype was recorded once. V and J are TRBV29-1 and TRBJ2-6, with 8 bases aligning to TRBD1. Per the germline V gene, CDR1 is SQVTM and CDR2 is ANQGSEA. Trimming at V came to 8 bases and at J to 3 bases, leaving 6 bases not matched to a gene. The CDR3 is 14 residues long. This chain's CDR3 is CSIRQGFGANVLTF. The DNA for the CDR3 is TGCAGCATAAGACAGGGGTTTGGGGCCAACGTCCTGACTTTC.

V usage is TRBV27 and J usage is TRBJ2-7; D call uncertain. V was trimmed by 4 bases and J by 0 bases, leaving 7 bases between them. Germline CDR1 and CDR2: MNHEY and SMNVEV (reference sequence). The CDR3 has 13 residues. CDR3 protein: CASSSYHSYEQYF. The DNA of the CDR3 is TGTGCCAGCAGTTCTTACCACTCCTACGAGCAGTACTTC.

The V call is TRBV10-3, the J call TRBJ1-1; no definite D call. Trimming took 3 bases from V and 9 from J, leaving 11 bases between them. The germline CDR1 and CDR2 sequences are ENHRY and SYGVKD. The CDR3 contains 12 residues. CDR3 loop: CAISDQVGQAFF. As DNA, the CDR3 is TGTGCCATCAGTGACCAGGTTGGGCAAGCTTTCTTT.

The chain uses TRBV7-2 and TRBJ1-5; 9 bases are shared with TRBD1. The CDR3 runs to 17 residues. After removal of 9 bases from V and 0 bases from J, the junction contained 12 bases not matched to a gene. Germline V lookup: CDR1 SGHTA, CDR2 FQGNSA. In nucleotides, the CDR3 is TGTGCCAGTCTAGCGGGACAGGGAGTTTATAGCAATCAGCCCCAGCATTTT. Amino acid sequence: CASLAGQGVYSNQPQHF. Looking up the rest from reference TRBV7-2 and TRBJ1-5 gives the full variable domain: GAGVSQSPSNKVTEKGKDVELRCDPISGHTALYWYRQSLGQGLEFLIYFQGNSAPDKSGLPSDRFSAERTGGSVSTLTIQRTQQEDSAVYLCASLAGQGVYSNQPQHFGDGTRLSIL.

The chain employs TRBV7-2 and TRBJ2-1; the match to TRBD2 covers 8 bases. The CDR3 loop spans 13 amino acids. Germline lookup yields CDR1 SGHTA and CDR2 FQGNSA. V was pared by 5 bases and J by 10 bases, with 7 bases of the junction left unmatched. CDR3 loop: CASSPNRGGEQFF. In DNA, the CDR3 is TGTGCCAGCAGCCCCAACCGGGGGGGCGAGCAGTTCTTC.

This clonotype was counted between two and nine times. V gene TRBV29-1 combines with J gene TRBJ1-2; the D is unclear. Trimming cost V 3 bases and J 0 bases, with 2 bases left between them. The germline gives CDR1 SQVTM, CDR2 ANQGSEA. The CDR3 spans 11 residues. Here the CDR3 DNA reads TGCAGCGTTGAGGCTAACTATGGCTACACCTTC. Translating it yields CSVEANYGYTF.

The chain carries TRBV30 and TRBJ2-1, with TRBD2 matching 7 bases. Germline CDR1 GTSNPN, CDR2 SVGIG (reference sequence). The CDR3 has 12 residues. The CDR3 loop reads CARTSRHNEQFF. The CDR3 DNA follows: TGTGCACGGACTAGTAGGCACAATGAGCAGTTCTTC.